The TCR beta chain under discussion was sequenced for a study of cytotoxic CD8 clonotypes in ibrutinib-treated CLL. Overall study: The response samples were taken once patients had been treated for a median of approximately 13 months, range 6 to 36.

CDR1 is SQVTM and CDR2 is ANQGSEA in the germline V gene. This CDR3 has 14 amino acids. Unmatched junction bases numbered 10, after V lost 7 bases and J lost 4 bases. Study-level results: Sampling times (in sustained-remission versus progressing patients) were not the same.

This clone has only one observation. Its antigen is still unknown. The assay was immunoSEQ multiplex PCR, and TCRdb's table has in-frame clones only and misses some. This table has around 160,000 clones, about 88% appearing once. This receptor was obtained from a human donor with chronic lymphocytic leukemia. J is TRBJ1-3 and V is TRBV29-1; TRBD1 matches 7 bases. The sample here was PBMCs, taken at disease progression, from a patient treated with ibrutinib. The CDR3 spells CSARDSKAGNTIYF. The CDR3 DNA sequence: TGCAGCGCACGGGACAGTAAGGCCGGAAACACCATATATTTT.